A selection of T cell receptor beta chains follows, all from one sample in a study of technical replicates of blood from four donors. Clones were sequenced by immunoSEQ multiplex PCR, and TCRdb holds only the in-frame ones, with some missing. The sample contains under 80,000 clones, roughly 91% of which appear only once. Sequencing was done on a sample of PBMCs. These receptor sequences come from a human donor in good health. Some clones in this sample may be carry-over from other donors' samples. The CDR3 runs from the conserved cysteine through the conserved F or W. A D gene is named only where the DNA matches it firmly. Rows give clone size only sometimes, using once, few, many, or a class for an expanded clone.

clone size | D gene | J gene | V gene | CDR3 protein | CDR3 DNA
NA | TRBD1 | TRBJ2-5 | TRBV7-9 | CASSHRQGSVETQYF | TGTGCCAGCAGCCACCGACAGGGATCGGTGGAGACCCAGTACTTC
NA | TRBD1 | TRBJ2-2 | TRBV10-1 | CASPGQGTGELFF | TGCGCCAGCCCTGGACAGGGCACCGGGGAGCTGTTTTTT
few | NA | TRBJ2-5 | TRBV5-1 | CASSLEETQYF | TGCGCCAGCAGCCTAGAAGAGACCCAGTACTTC
NA | NA | TRBJ1-1 | TRBV7-9 | CASSPPVGLNTEAFF | TGTGCCAGCAGCCCCCCCGTGGGGCTGAACACTGAAGCTTTCTTT
NA | TRBD1 | TRBJ2-7 | TRBV30 | CAWTPWGQSYEQYF | TGTGCCTGGACCCCGTGGGGACAGAGCTACGAGCAGTACTTC
NA | TRBD2 | TRBJ2-7 | TRBV7-2 | CASSHGTISYEQYF | TGTGCCAGCAGTCACGGGACTATCTCCTACGAGCAGTACTTC
once | NA | TRBJ2-7 | TRBV25-1 | CASSLWSDEQYF | TGTGCCAGCAGTCTTTGGAGTGACGAGCAGTACTTC
NA | NA | TRBJ2-1 | TRBV7-3 | CASSFGGRNEQFF | TGTGCCAGCAGCTTCGGGGGGCGAAATGAGCAGTTCTTC
NA | NA | TRBJ2-7 | TRBV27 | CASSVTIGTYEQYF | TGTGCCAGCAGTGTAACTATTGGAACCTACGAGCAGTACTTC
once | NA | TRBJ2-7 | TRBV27 | CASRAAGGPIYEQYF | TGTGCCAGCAGAGCCGCCGGGGGGCCAATCTACGAGCAGTACTTC
NA | TRBD1 | TRBJ1-2 | TRBV4-1 | CASSQPTGGSGKGYTF | TGCGCCAGCAGCCAACCCACAGGGGGCTCGGGGAAGGGCTACACCTTC
NA | TRBD1 | TRBJ1-1 | TRBV7-9 | CASSLGDLGQGGSEAFF | TGTGCCAGCAGCTTAGGGGACCTGGGGCAGGGGGGCAGTGAAGCTTTCTTT
NA | TRBD2 | TRBJ2-3 | TRBV10-3 | CAIRSGGGDTQYF | TGTGCCATCAGGTCGGGAGGGGGAGATACGCAGTATTTT
NA | NA | TRBJ2-7 | TRBV18 | CASSATAAGNNEQYF | TGTGCCAGCTCCGCTACGGCCGCAGGGAACAACGAGCAGTACTTC
NA | TRBD2 | TRBJ2-7 | TRBV2 | CASSELGLAPDEQYF | TGTGCCAGCAGTGAATTGGGACTAGCCCCCGACGAGCAGTACTTC
NA | TRBD1 | TRBJ2-7 | TRBV18 | CASSPGQVASYEQYF | TGTGCCAGCTCACCAGGACAGGTTGCCTCCTACGAGCAGTACTTC
NA | TRBD2 | TRBJ2-1 | TRBV6-1 | CASTRRESNEQFF | TGTGCCAGCACCCGGCGGGAGAGCAATGAGCAGTTCTTC
NA | NA | TRBJ1-2 | TRBV5-4 | CASSTSRAEGYTF | TGTGCCAGCAGCACCTCTCGAGCTGAGGGCTACACCTTC
NA | NA | TRBJ2-3 | TRBV9 | CASSPGGRDTDTQYF | TGTGCCAGCAGCCCTGGTGGACGGGACACAGATACGCAGTATTTT
NA | NA | TRBJ1-5 | TRBV19 | CASTPAGTTNQPQHF | TGTGCCAGTACCCCGGCGGGGACCACAAATCAGCCCCAGCATTTT
NA | NA | TRBJ2-1 | TRBV5-1 | CASSPSGGFNEQFF | TGCGCCAGCAGTCCAAGTGGCGGGTTCAATGAGCAGTTCTTC
NA | TRBD1 | TRBJ1-1 | TRBV6-1 | CASTRDRAGTEAFF | TGTGCCAGCACCCGGGACAGGGCGGGAACTGAAGCTTTCTTT
NA | TRBD1 | TRBJ2-7 | TRBV4-3 | CASSLGTGGSYEQYF | TGCGCCAGCAGCCTAGGGACAGGGGGATCCTACGAGCAGTACTTC
NA | TRBD1 | TRBJ2-7 | TRBV7-9 | CASSLNIVGTGDYEQYF | TGTGCCAGCAGCTTAAACATCGTCGGGACAGGGGACTACGAGCAGTACTTC
NA | NA | TRBJ2-7 | TRBV19 | CASSIEGSYEQYF | TGTGCCAGTAGTATCGAGGGATCCTACGAGCAGTACTTC
NA | NA | TRBJ1-1 | TRBV13 | CASSLQGYMNTEAFF | TGTGCCAGCAGCCTCCAGGGGTACATGAACACTGAAGCTTTCTTT
NA | TRBD1 | TRBJ1-2 | TRBV6-1 | CASSGSGTGERYGYTF | TGTGCCAGCAGTGGATCCGGGACAGGGGAGCGGTATGGCTACACCTTC
NA | NA | TRBJ1-4 | TRBV7-2 | CASSYNEKLFF | TGTGCCAGCAGTTATAATGAAAAACTGTTTTTT
NA | NA | TRBJ2-2 | TRBV11-2 | CASSLRGRGYTGELFF | TGTGCCAGCAGCCTTCGGGGCAGGGGATACACCGGGGAGCTGTTTTTT
NA | NA | TRBJ2-7 | TRBV4-3 | CASSQDRTFLPYEQYF | TGCGCCAGCAGCCAAGATCGGACTTTTCTCCCCTACGAGCAGTACTTC